A single sample is the source of the 2 T cell receptor beta chains below, sequenced in a study of spatial heterogeneity in lung cancer. Noted time point: sample taken at primary tumor resection. No cell sorting; template was whole RNA from tumor, lung tissue or PBMC. TCRdb itself ran the 5' RACE reads through MiXCR, one entry per CDR3 protein. Of roughly 8,200 distinct CDR3 sequences listed, 7% to 10% are singletons. The material was PBMCs, obtained at surgery. The receptor set was obtained from a female donor with early-stage non-small cell lung cancer.

This clonotype was recorded many times. This chain connects TRBV6-6 to TRBJ1-2, with 7 nucleotides matching TRBD1. Trimming at V came to 6 bases and at J to 4 bases, leaving 5 bases not matched to a gene. This CDR3 has 13 amino acids. Germline-derived CDR1 and CDR2 are MNHNY and SVGAGI (reference sequence). CDR3 in DNA: TGTGCCAGCAGCTCCGACAGGGTCTATGGCTACACCTTC. Its protein is CASSSDRVYGYTF.

In its sample, this clonotype was seen many times. V is TRBV24-1 and J is TRBJ1-2, with D possibly TRBD1 on 6 matching bases. V was clipped by 3 bases and J by 4 bases, with 14 bases between them. The CDR3 covers 15 residues. Germline V gives CDR1 KGHDR, CDR2 SFDVKD. This chain's CDR3 is CATSDRTDHLYGYTF. The CDR3 region has the DNA TGTGCCACCAGTGATCGGACAGACCATCTCTATGGCTACACCTTC.